This is a list of T cell receptor beta chains from one sample in a study of T cells and Merkel cell carcinoma outcomes. Sequencing used immunoSEQ multiplex PCR; TCRdb keeps in-frame clones, though not all of them. This table has around 6,000 clones, less than 85% appearing once. The source material was tumor tissue from Merkel cell carcinoma. These receptors were collected from a human donor with Merkel cell carcinoma. Some clones in this sample may be carry-over from other donors' samples. Each CDR3 is given with its conserved first and last residue.

j_call v_call cdr3_aa
TRBJ1-1 TRBV7-9 CASSLARGNTEAFF
TRBJ2-5 TRBV7-9 CASSLSFQETQYF
TRBJ2-2 TRBV27 CASKRSAGELFF
TRBJ1-5 TRBV19 CASSITPAEVGVNQPQHF
TRBJ2-1 TRBV29-1 CSVELVGEQFF
TRBJ2-7 TRBV28 CASIAGGTYEQYF
TRBJ1-1 TRBV30 CAWRGQGSTEAFF
TRBJ2-5 TRBV30 CAWSGSVQETQYF
TRBJ1-5 TRBV30 CAWSPTTPVGNQPQHF
TRBJ1-2 TRBV19 CASSPGTDYGYTF
TRBJ2-1 TRBV4-2 CASSQEPALRGGYNEQFF
TRBJ1-4 TRBV27 CASSPRQGARRNEKLFF
TRBJ2-7 TRBV27 CASSWDPPRTSYEQYF
TRBJ2-5 TRBV18 CASSPEGPFTGRETQYF
TRBJ1-1 TRBV6-6 CASNPPGTGGTEAFF
TRBJ1-1 TRBV7-9 CASSKTGVGTEAFF
TRBJ1-1 TRBV19 CASSIVGEAFF
TRBJ1-3 TRBV30 CAWSPLGLSGNTIYF
TRBJ1-3 TRBV11-3 CASSGGSGNTIYF
TRBJ2-7 TRBV19 CASEQGDEQYF
TRBJ2-3 TRBV28 CASSGRHQGGSGTQYF
TRBJ2-3 TRBV30 CAWGITDTQYF
TRBJ2-1 TRBV9 CASGGLGYNEQFF
TRBJ2-2 TRBV6-5 CATSPDRASGELFF